This paragraph reports one T cell receptor (beta chain). Germline V lookup: CDR1 LGHNT, CDR2 FRNRAP. The CDR3 is 14 amino acids. V was clipped by 0 bases and J by 4 bases, with 9 bases between them. The entry originates in a study of blood T cell repertoires in COVID-19. Across the whole study: In each case, the material was cDNA or gDNA derived from T cells, B-cell-depleted T cells, or PBMCs.

The data were produced by immunoSEQ multiplex PCR, yet TCRdb's version contains in-frame clones alone and is incomplete. Altogether about 150,000 clones are present, 88% being singletons, with the ten largest covering about 2.3%. What was sequenced was peripheral blood. This receptor was identified in a human donor in a cohort sampled during active COVID-19. The V gene is TRBV12-5, the J gene TRBJ1-2; D gene unclear. The CDR3 coding sequence is TGTGCTAGTGGTTTGGTGACTGAGCCCTATGGCTACACCTTC. This gives the protein CASGLVTEPYGYTF.